The 17 T cell receptor beta chains presented below share a single source sample, sequenced in a study of OX40 agonist ivuxolimab in advanced cancers. TCRdb's table, derived via immunoSEQ multiplex PCR, lists solely in-frame clones and lacks some. There are about 70,000 clones in the sample; almost 90% occur only once, and around 2.7% lies in the top ten. The sample consisted of CD4+ or CD8+ T cells sorted from blood, taken in a trial of the OX40 agonist ivuxolimab. All receptors derive from an adult with an advanced solid tumor such as melanoma, head and neck, liver or kidney cancer.

This clone has more than one count but fewer than ten. The J gene is TRBJ2-7, the V gene TRBV30; TRBD2 matches 16 bases. With 2 bases clipped from V and 2 bases from J, the junction kept 3 bases outside the gene matches. The germline V gene has CDR1 GTSNPN and CDR2 SVGIG (reference sequence). The CDR3 sequence is 16 residues long. The CDR3 sequence is CAWSSGTSGRAYEQYF. The CDR3 coding sequence is TGTGCCTGGAGTTCCGGGACTAGCGGGAGGGCCTACGAGCAGTACTTC.

The chain joins TRBV7-8 to TRBJ2-2; possible D gene TRBD1, 5 bases. In germline, CDR1 is SGHVS, CDR2 FQNEAQ. This CDR3 comprises 16 residues. With 5 bases removed from V and 6 bases from J, the gap between germline ends came to 19 bases. The CDR3 DNA sequence: TGTGCCAGCAGCCGAGCCGGGTCAGGGTTTGCCGGGGAGCTGTTTTTT. Translating gives CASSRAGSGFAGELFF.

The chain combines TRBV4-1 with TRBJ2-1; TRBD2 matches at 11 bases. This CDR3 has 14 amino acids. V gave up 5 bases and J gave up 8 bases; unmatched junction bases: 5. CDR1 is MGHRA, CDR2 YSYEKL, per germline. CDR3 in amino acids: CASSTLAGGDEQFF. In DNA form, the CDR3 reads TGCGCCAGCAGCACCCTAGCGGGAGGCGATGAGCAGTTCTTC.

The genes are TRBV5-1 and TRBJ1-2; D is ambiguous. CDR1 is SGHRS and CDR2 is YFSETQ in the germline V gene. The CDR3 runs to 15 residues. The V end was cut by 0 bases, the J end by 2 bases, with 11 bases between. The CDR3 DNA sequence: TGCGCCAGCAGCTTGGGGGCCAGTGAGAACTATGGCTACACCTTC. This gives the protein CASSLGASENYGYTF.

The chain joins TRBV2 to TRBJ1-1; D is ambiguous. The CDR3 has 12 residues. With 7 bases removed from V and 1 base from J, the gap between germline ends came to 7 bases. Looked up from germline, CDR1 is SNHLY and CDR2 is FYNNEI. This chain's CDR3 is CASKGGNTEAFF. The CDR3 coding sequence is TGTGCCAGCAAGGGCGGGAACACTGAAGCTTTCTTT.

The gene calls are TRBV4-2 and TRBJ1-2, with D unclear. Germline V gene data show CDR1 as LGHNA and CDR2 as YNFKEQ. V was shortened by 0 bases and J by 2 bases, with 13 bases between the two germline ends. This CDR3 has 16 amino acids. The CDR3 region has the DNA TGTGCCAGCAGCCAAGAACCGACGGGTTCAAACTATGGCTACACCTTC. Its protein product is CASSQEPTGSNYGYTF.

The sample holds one count of this clone. This chain links TRBV10-3 with TRBJ1-3; D perhaps matches TRBD1 (6 bases). The CDR3 is 15 amino acids. V lost 10 bases, J lost 0 bases, and 16 bases lay in between. Germline assignment: CDR1 ENHRY and CDR2 SYGVKD. CDR3 in DNA: TGTGCCACGAGTGGACAGCTGAACTCTGGAAACACCATATATTTT. This codes for CATSGQLNSGNTIYF.

V is TRBV19 and J is TRBJ2-5; 11 nucleotides match TRBD1. J gave up 11 bases and V 5 bases, and 13 bases lay outside the gene matches. The CDR3 contains 15 residues. Germline V lookup: CDR1 LNHDA, CDR2 SQIVND (reference sequence). This CDR3 is CASSPRTGGKGEQYF. The CDR3 DNA reads TGTGCCAGTAGTCCCCGGACAGGGGGCAAAGGGGAGCAGTACTTC. Filled out from reference TRBV19 and TRBJ2-5, the complete variable domain reads DGGITQSPKYLFRKEGQNVTLSCEQNLNHDAMYWYRQDPGQGLRLIYYSQIVNDFQKGDIAEGYSVSREKKESFPLTVTSAQKNPTAFYLCASSPRTGGKGEQYFGPGTRLLVL.

This sequence joins TRBV6-6 and TRBJ1-6; a weak D match, TRBD1 (6 bases). The CDR3 has 14 residues. V lost 6 bases and J 7 bases, leaving 13 bases between the germline ends. Looked up from germline, CDR1 is MNHNY and CDR2 is SVGAGI (reference sequence). The CDR3 DNA sequence: TGTGCCAGCAGGGAACAGGGCAGCAATTCACCCCTCCACTTT. Translation gives CASREQGSNSPLHF.

This sequence joins TRBV2 and TRBJ1-5; possibly TRBD1 for D (5 bases). This CDR3 is 15 amino acids long. Per germline, CDR1 SNHLY and CDR2 FYNNEI. The V and J ends lost 0 bases and 7 bases respectively, with 13 bases between them. CDR3 amino acids: CASSEARGIIQPQHF. The DNA for the CDR3 is TGTGCCAGCAGTGAAGCGAGGGGTATTATACAGCCCCAGCATTTT.

V usage is TRBV4-2 and J usage is TRBJ1-4; TRBD1 is a possible D gene (6 bases). The CDR3 has 15 residues. Germline-derived CDR1 and CDR2 are LGHNA and YNFKEQ. Trimming removed 0 bases from V and 8 bases from J, with 13 bases in between. In DNA form, the CDR3 reads TGTGCCAGCAGCCAAGATAGGACAGACGAAGAAAAACTGTTTTTT. Translating gives CASSQDRTDEEKLFF.

The rearrangement links TRBV7-3 to TRBJ2-5; weak D call: TRBD1 (5 bases). CDR1 is SGHTA, CDR2 FQGTGA, per germline. V lost 5 bases and J 5 bases, leaving 15 bases between the germline ends. CDR3 length: 14 amino acids. This CDR3 reads CASSPGGPGETQYF. CDR3 DNA sequence: TGTGCCAGCAGCCCCGGTGGGCCAGGGGAGACCCAGTACTTC.

The chain uses TRBV19 and TRBJ2-7, with 10 bases matching TRBD1. The CDR3 consists of 15 residues. From germline, CDR1 is LNHDA and CDR2 SQIVND (reference sequence). V was clipped by 5 bases and J by 3 bases; unmatched bases: 7. As DNA, the CDR3 is TGTGCCAGTAGTCGACCGACAGGGGGCAGCTACGAGCAGTACTTC. This codes for CASSRPTGGSYEQYF.

The V and J genes are TRBV2 and TRBJ1-1; D is ambiguous. The CDR3 loop spans 11 amino acids. Germline V gene lookup returns CDR1 SNHLY and CDR2 FYNNEI. The V end was cut by 2 bases, the J end by 10 bases, with 8 bases between. This CDR3 reads CASSEWETAFF. The CDR3, as DNA: TGTGCCAGCAGTGAATGGGAGACAGCTTTCTTT.

This clone has a single count. V gene TRBV6-1 combines with J gene TRBJ1-2; 8 positions agree with TRBD1. CDR1 MNHNS and CDR2 SASEGT come from the germline V gene. The V gene end was trimmed by 4 bases and the J gene end by 3 bases; junction bases not matched to a gene: 1. The CDR3 has 13 amino acids. The CDR3 DNA is TGTGCCAGCAGTGTGGGACAGGACTATGGCTACACCTTC. It is translated as CASSVGQDYGYTF.

This clone appeared once. This chain connects TRBV29-1 to TRBJ1-2, with TRBD1 as a possible D gene (5 bases). Germline assignment: CDR1 SQVTM and CDR2 ANQGSEA. V lost 6 bases and J 4 bases, leaving 18 bases between the germline ends. The CDR3 sequence is 14 residues long. Here the CDR3 DNA reads TGCAGCGTGGTCCAGCGGGGGATAGGCTATGGCTACACCTTC. Protein: CSVVQRGIGYGYTF.

The chain uses TRBV19 and TRBJ1-2; D unresolved. Trimming left V 3 bases short and J 5 bases short, with 7 bases between. This CDR3 region has 12 residues. Germline values: CDR1 LNHDA, CDR2 SQIVND (reference sequence). This chain's CDR3 is CASSILGYGYTF. The DNA for the CDR3 is TGTGCCAGTAGTATCTTAGGATATGGCTACACCTTC. The whole variable domain, remainder taken from reference TRBV19 and TRBJ1-2, is DGGITQSPKYLFRKEGQNVTLSCEQNLNHDAMYWYRQDPGQGLRLIYYSQIVNDFQKGDIAEGYSVSREKKESFPLTVTSAQKNPTAFYLCASSILGYGYTFGSGTRLTVV.